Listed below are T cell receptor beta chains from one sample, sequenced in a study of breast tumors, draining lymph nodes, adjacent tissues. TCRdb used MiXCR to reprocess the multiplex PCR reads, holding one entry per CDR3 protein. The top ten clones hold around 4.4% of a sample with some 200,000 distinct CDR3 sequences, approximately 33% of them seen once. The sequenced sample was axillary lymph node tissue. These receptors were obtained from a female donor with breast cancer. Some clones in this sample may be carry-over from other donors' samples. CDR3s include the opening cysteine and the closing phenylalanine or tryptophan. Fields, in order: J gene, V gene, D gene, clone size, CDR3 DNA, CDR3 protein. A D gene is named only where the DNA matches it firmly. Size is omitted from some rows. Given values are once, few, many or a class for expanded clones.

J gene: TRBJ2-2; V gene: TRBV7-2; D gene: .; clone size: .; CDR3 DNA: TGTGCCAGCAGCAGCAGCGGAGACATCACCGGGGAGCTGTTTTTT; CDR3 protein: CASSSSGDITGELFF
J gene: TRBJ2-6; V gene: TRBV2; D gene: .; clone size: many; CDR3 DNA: TGTGCCAGCAAGGGGATCTTGGCCAACGTCCTGACTTTC; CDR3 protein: CASKGILANVLTF
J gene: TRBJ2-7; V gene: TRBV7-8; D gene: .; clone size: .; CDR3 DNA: TGTGCTTTAATAGCTTCGGGCTCCTACGAGCAGTACTTC; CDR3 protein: CALIASGSYEQYF
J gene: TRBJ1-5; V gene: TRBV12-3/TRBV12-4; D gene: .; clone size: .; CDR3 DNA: TGTGCCAGCAGTTTACGGGAGACCCAGCATTTT; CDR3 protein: CASSLRETQHF
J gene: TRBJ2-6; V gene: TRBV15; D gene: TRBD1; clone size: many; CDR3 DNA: TGTGCCACCAGCACCGGGACAGGATACTCTGGGGCCAACGTCCTGACTTTC; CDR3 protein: CATSTGTGYSGANVLTF
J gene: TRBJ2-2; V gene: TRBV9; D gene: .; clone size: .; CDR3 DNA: TGTGCCAGCAGCGTAGATGACGGGGAGCTGTTTTTT; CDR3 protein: CASSVDDGELFF
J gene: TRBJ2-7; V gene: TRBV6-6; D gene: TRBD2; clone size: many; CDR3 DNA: TGTGCCAGCGAGCGACTTGGACTAGCGGGAGACGAGCAGTACTTC; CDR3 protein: CASERLGLAGDEQYF
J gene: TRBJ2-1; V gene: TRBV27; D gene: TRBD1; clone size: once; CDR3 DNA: TGTGCCAGCAGTTTTCGCCCCCCAACGCCGGGACAGAGGTTCGGGAACAATGAGCAGTTCTTC; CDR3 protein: CASSFRPPTPGQRFGNNEQFF
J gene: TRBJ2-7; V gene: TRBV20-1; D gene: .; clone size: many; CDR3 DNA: TGCAGTGCTACTAGGGACCGTTACGAGCAGTACTTC; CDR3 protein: CSATRDRYEQYF
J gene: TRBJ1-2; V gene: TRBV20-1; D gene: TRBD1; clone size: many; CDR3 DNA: TGCAGTGCTACGGATCCGGGACAGAGAACCTATGGCTACACCTTC; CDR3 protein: CSATDPGQRTYGYTF
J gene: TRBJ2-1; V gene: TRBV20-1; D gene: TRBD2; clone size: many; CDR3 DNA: TGCAGTCCCCTGAGAGCCGGGAGGGCCTCCTACAATGAGCAGTTCTTC; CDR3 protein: CSPLRAGRASYNEQFF
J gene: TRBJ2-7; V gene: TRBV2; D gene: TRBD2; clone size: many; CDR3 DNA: TGTGCCAGCAGTGAAGCGGGAGGGCTCTACGAGCAGTACTTC; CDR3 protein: CASSEAGGLYEQYF
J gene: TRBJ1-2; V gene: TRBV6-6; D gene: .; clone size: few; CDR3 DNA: TGTGCCAGCGGACCCCGGAACAGGGAGAGTGGCTACACCTTC; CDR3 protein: CASGPRNRESGYTF
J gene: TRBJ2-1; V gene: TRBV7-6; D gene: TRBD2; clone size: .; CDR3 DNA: TGTGCCAGCAGCTTAGAGTCTAGCGGGGGGGTGGGGGGTTACAATGAGCAGTTCTTC; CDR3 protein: CASSLESSGGVGGYNEQFF
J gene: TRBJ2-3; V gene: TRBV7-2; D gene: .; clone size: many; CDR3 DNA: TGTGCCAGCAGCTTAGCAAGCGGAGATACGCAGTATTTT; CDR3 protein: CASSLASGDTQYF
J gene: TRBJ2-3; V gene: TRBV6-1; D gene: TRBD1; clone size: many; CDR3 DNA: TGTGCCAGCAGTAGCCGGGACAGGGGTAGCACAGATACGCAGTATTTT; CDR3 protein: CASSSRDRGSTDTQYF
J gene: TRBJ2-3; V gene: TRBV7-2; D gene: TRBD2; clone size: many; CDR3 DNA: TGTGCCAGCAGCTTAGAGGGACTAGCTGGCACAGATACGCAGTATTTT; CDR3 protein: CASSLEGLAGTDTQYF
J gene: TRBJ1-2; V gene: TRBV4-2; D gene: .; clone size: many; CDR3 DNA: TGTGCCAGCAGCCAGGAACAGGGCGTTAACTATGGCTACACCTTC; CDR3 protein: CASSQEQGVNYGYTF
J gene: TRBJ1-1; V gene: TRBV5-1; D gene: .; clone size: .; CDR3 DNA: TGCGCCAGCAGCTTGAAGGGTTTTTCAGGCAACACTGAAGCTTTCTTT; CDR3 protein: CASSLKGFSGNTEAFF
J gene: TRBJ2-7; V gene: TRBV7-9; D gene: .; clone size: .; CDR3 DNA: TGTGCCAGCAGCTTAGGTCTAGCGTTGTACGAGCAGTACTTC; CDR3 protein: CASSLGLALYEQYF
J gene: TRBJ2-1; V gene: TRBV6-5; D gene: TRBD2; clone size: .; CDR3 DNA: TGTGCCAGCAAACGGAGCGGGGGCGCCAGCTCCTACAATGAGCAGTTCTTC; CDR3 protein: CASKRSGGASSYNEQFF
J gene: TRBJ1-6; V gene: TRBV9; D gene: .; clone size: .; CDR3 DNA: TGTGCCAGCAGCGGGACGCAGTCGCCCCTCCACTTT; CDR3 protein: CASSGTQSPLHF
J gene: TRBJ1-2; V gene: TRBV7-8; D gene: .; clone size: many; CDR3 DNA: TGTGCCAGCAGCCCCCAAGCCTTCCCGGGATCTGAGGACCCCTTC; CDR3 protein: CASSPQAFPGSEDPF
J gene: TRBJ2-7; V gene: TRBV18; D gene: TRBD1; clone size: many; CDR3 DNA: TGTGCCAGCTCACCACAGGGACAGTTAGCCGAGCAGTACTTC; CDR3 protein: CASSPQGQLAEQYF
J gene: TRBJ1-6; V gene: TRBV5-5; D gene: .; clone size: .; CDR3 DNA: TGTGCCAGCAGCCCAGTAGGCTTGAGTGATTCACCCCTCCACTTT; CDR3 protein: CASSPVGLSDSPLHF
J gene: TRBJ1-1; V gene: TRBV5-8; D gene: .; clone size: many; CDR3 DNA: TGTGCCAGCAGCTTGCAAGCGAACACTGAAGCTTTCTTT; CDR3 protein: CASSLQANTEAFF
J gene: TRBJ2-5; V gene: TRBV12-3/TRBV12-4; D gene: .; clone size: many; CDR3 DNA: TGTGCCAGCAGGCGAGCGAGGGGGGGACAAGAGACCCAGTACTTC; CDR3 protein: CASRRARGGQETQYF
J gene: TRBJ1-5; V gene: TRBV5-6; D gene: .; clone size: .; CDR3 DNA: TGTGCCAACAGCTTGGGGGAGCACGGAGCAGGGTTGAGCAATCAGCCCCAGCATTTT; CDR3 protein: CANSLGEHGAGLSNQPQHF
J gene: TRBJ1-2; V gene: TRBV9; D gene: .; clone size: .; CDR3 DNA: TGTGCCAGCAGCGATCCTCGGGACTATAGCTACACCTTC; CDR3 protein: CASSDPRDYSYTF
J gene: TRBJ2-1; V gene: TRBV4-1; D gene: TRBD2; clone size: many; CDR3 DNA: TGCGCCAGCAGCCAAGAAAGCGGGGGGATTAACAATGAGCAGTTCTTC; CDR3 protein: CASSQESGGINNEQFF
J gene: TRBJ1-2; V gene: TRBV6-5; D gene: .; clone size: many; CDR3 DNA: TGTGCCAGCAGCCAACGAAGGAGGGTTGATGGCTACACCTTC; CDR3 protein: CASSQRRRVDGYTF
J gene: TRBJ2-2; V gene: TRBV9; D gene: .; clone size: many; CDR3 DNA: TGTGCCAGCAGCCCCAGACTAGTTAGAGGCGGGGAGCTGTTTTTT; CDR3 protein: CASSPRLVRGGELFF
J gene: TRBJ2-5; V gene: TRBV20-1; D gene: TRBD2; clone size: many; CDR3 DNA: TGCAGTGCTGGACGGACTAGCGTAGGAGAGACCCAGTACTTC; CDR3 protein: CSAGRTSVGETQYF
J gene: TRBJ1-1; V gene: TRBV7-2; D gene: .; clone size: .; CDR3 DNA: TGTGCCAGCAGCTTAAATACGGGGCGCGTCACTGAAGCTTTCTTT; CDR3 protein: CASSLNTGRVTEAFF
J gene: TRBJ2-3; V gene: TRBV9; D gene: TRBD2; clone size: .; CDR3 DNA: TGTGCCGAACTAGCGGAGAGCACAGATACGCAGTATTTT; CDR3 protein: CAELAESTDTQYF
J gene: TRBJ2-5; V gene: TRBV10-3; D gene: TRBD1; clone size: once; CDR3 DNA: TGTGCCATCAGTCGACTAGGACAGGGGGCAGAGACCCAGTACTTC; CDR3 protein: CAISRLGQGAETQYF
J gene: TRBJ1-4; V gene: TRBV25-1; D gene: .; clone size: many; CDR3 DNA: TGTGCCAGCAGTGAATGGGGTCAGGGGTTGAATGAAAAACTGTTTTTT; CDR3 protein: CASSEWGQGLNEKLFF
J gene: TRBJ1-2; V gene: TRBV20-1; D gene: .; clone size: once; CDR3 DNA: TGCAGTGCTAGGGTAGGGCAGTATGGCTACACCTTC; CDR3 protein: CSARVGQYGYTF
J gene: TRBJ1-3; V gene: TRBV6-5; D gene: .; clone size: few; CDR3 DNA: TGTGCCAGCAGTCACGGCAGGGCTGGAAACACCATATATTTT; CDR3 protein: CASSHGRAGNTIYF
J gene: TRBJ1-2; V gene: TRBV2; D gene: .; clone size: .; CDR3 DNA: TGTGCCAGCAGTGAAGCCCGAGGGGCGAGGGACTATGGCTACACCTTC; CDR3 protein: CASSEARGARDYGYTF
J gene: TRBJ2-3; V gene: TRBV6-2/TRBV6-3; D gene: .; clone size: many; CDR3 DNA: TGTGCCAGCAGCGACACACTTGGTACAGGGCCCGGGGATACGCAGTATTTT; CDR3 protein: CASSDTLGTGPGDTQYF
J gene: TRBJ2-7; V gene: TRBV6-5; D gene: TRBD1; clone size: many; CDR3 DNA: TGTGCCAGCAGATCCGGGACAGGGGGCCGGAACGAGCAGTACTTC; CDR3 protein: CASRSGTGGRNEQYF
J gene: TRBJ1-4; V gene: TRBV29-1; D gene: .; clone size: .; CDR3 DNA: TGCAGCGTTGAGGGGGAGGATGAAAAACTGTTTTTT; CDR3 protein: CSVEGEDEKLFF
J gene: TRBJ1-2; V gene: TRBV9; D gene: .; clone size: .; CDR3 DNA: TGTGCCAGCAGCGTAGGTGGGTCCGGGGCGAGGGACTATGGCTACACCTTC; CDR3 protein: CASSVGGSGARDYGYTF
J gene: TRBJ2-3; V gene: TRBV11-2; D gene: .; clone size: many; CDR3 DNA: TGTGCCAGCAGCTTAAACCCAGGGTGGTCAGATACGCAGTATTTT; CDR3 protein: CASSLNPGWSDTQYF
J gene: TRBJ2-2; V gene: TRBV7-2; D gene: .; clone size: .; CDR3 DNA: TGTGCCAGCAGCTCAAGGACAGGGGGACGGACTAGCGCGCACACCGGGGAGCTGGTTTTT; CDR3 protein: CASSSRTGGRTSAHTGELVF
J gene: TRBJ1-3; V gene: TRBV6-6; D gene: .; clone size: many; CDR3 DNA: TGTGCCAGCAGTTCCGCAGGTCCCTCTGGAAACACCATATATTTT; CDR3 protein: CASSSAGPSGNTIYF
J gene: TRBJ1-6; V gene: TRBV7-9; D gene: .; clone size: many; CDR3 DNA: TGTGCCAGCAACTTAAGTCATTCCAATTCACCCCTCCACTTT; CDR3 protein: CASNLSHSNSPLHF
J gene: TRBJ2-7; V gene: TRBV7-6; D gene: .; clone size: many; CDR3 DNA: TGTGCTAGAGCAACCGGGTCCTACGAGCAGTACTTC; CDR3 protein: CARATGSYEQYF
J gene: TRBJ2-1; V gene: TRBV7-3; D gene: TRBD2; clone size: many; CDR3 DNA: TGTGCCAGCAGCTTACGGGGCGGGGGGACCTACAATGAGCAGTTCTTC; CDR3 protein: CASSLRGGGTYNEQFF
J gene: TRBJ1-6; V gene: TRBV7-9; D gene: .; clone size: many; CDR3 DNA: TGTGCCAGCACCTCCTCCGGGTCACCCCTCCACTTT; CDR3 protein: CASTSSGSPLHF
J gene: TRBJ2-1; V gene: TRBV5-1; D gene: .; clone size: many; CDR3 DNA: TGCGCCAGCAGCGGGGACCAAGTGGGAAGCTACAATGAGCAGTTCTTC; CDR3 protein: CASSGDQVGSYNEQFF
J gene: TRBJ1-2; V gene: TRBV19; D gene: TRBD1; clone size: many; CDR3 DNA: TGTGCCAGTAGTCGGACAGGGGCCCACTATGGCTACACCTTC; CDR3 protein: CASSRTGAHYGYTF
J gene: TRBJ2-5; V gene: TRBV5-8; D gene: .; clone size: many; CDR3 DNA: TGTGCCAGCAGCCCGGTCGCAGGGGTAGAGACCCAGTACTTC; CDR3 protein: CASSPVAGVETQYF
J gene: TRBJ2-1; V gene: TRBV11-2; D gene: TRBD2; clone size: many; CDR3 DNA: TGTGCCAGCAGCTTTAGCGGGAGCTCCTACAATGAGCAGTTCTTC; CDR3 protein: CASSFSGSSYNEQFF
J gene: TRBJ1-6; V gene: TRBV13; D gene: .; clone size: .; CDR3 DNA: TGTGCTGGCAGCCCTGGCAGGGTCTATAATTCACCCCTCCACTTT; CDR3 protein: CAGSPGRVYNSPLHF
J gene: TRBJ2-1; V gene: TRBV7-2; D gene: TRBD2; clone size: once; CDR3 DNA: TGTGCCAGCAGCTTAGCAGCGGGGGTATCCTACAATGAGCAGTTCTTC; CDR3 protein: CASSLAAGVSYNEQFF
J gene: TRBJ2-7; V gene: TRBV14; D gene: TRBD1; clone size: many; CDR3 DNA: TGTGCCAGCGGACAGGGGTTAGGCGAGCAGTACTTC; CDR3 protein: CASGQGLGEQYF
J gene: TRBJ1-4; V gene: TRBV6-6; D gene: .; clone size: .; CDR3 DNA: TGTGCCAGCAGTTACTCAGGGGATGAAAAACTGTTTTTT; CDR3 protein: CASSYSGDEKLFF
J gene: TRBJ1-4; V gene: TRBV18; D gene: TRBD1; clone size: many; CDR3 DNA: TGTGCCAGCAGCCAGGGGGCTAATGAAAAACTGTTTTTT; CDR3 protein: CASSQGANEKLFF